This T cell receptor beta chain was sequenced in a study of cytomegalovirus exposure and HLA in healthy donors. Study-wide points: In a later analysis, V- and J-gene trimming of beta chains associated with a DCLRE1C missense variant, replicated independently.

With respect to this clone: Antigen: not known.

Amplification used 60 Vbeta primers and 13 Jbeta primers. TCRdb's table, derived via immunoSEQ multiplex PCR, lists solely in-frame clones and lacks some. This repertoire includes roughly 42,000 clones. In germline, CDR1 is MNHEY, CDR2 SVGAGI. Trimming took off 6 bases at V and 5 bases at J, with 11 bases between the two ends. The CDR3 sequence is 13 residues long. The rearrangement uses TRBV6-5 and TRBJ2-1, with D possibly TRBD1 on 6 matching bases. The sample taken for sequencing was PBMCs. This receptor was taken from a man aged 30 to 45 in good health and CMV-seronegative. This chain's CDR3 is CASRETGDNEQFF. The CDR3, as DNA: TGTGCCAGCAGAGAGACAGGAGACAATGAGCAGTTCTTC.